This TCR beta chain originates from a study of tumor and adjacent non-tumor tissue in lung cancer. Study details: There were 11 to 13 adenocarcinoma, a couple of squamous cell carcinoma and 1 small cell lung cancer cases. General study findings and limits: In normal lung, the top 100 clones were significantly more dominant than in tumor.

Germline V gives CDR1 SGHRS, CDR2 YFSETQ. The CDR3 runs to 15 residues. The J segment lost 6 bases and the V segment lost 0 bases, leaving 9 bases of the junction unmatched. RNA was extracted from bulk tissue without any cell sorting. Distant lung tissue was collected more than 3 cm away from the tumor edge. For this clonotype: The antigen is undetermined. This could be a read error, since a much larger clone is one nucleotide away.

A modified ARM-PCR protocol with three rounds of nested PCR amplified TCRbeta. TCRdb re-analysed the multiplex PCR reads in MiXCR, keeping a single row per CDR3 protein. The repertoire holds fewer than 90,000 distinct CDR3 sequences, with around 76% as singletons. This sequence originates from a woman in her forties or fifties with non-small cell lung cancer. This rearrangement joins TRBV5-1 to TRBJ2-7; 7 nucleotides align to TRBD2. The sample was distant non-tumor lung tissue. CDR3 sequence: CASSLASGRPCEQYF. The DNA for the CDR3 is TGCGCCAGCAGCTTGGCTAGCGGAAGACCTTGCGAGCAGTACTTC.